This T cell receptor beta chain is drawn from a study of cytomegalovirus exposure and HLA in healthy donors. Germline CDR1 reads KGHSH; CDR2 reads LQKENI. This CDR3 has 13 residues. V dropped 3 bases and J dropped 0 bases, with 6 bases sitting between them. Clones were read by immunoSEQ multiplex PCR, and TCRdb kept only the in-frame ones, dropping some. The table shows 150,000 to 200,000 clones, with roughly 80% occurring only once. A note on this clone: Its antigen is not known. The same CDR3 also results from other DNA sequences found in this sample.

Points from the study as a whole: The study flagged approximately 180 TCR beta chains as cytomegalovirus-associated.

Sequencing used PBMCs. V and J are TRBV18 and TRBJ2-7; no clear D gene. The TCR originated in a man younger than 40 in good health and CMV-seropositive. CDR3 bases: TGTGCCAGCTCACCCCCTAGCTCCTACGAGCAGTACTTC. It codes for CASSPPSSYEQYF. The whole variable domain, filled in from reference TRBV18 and TRBJ2-7, reads NAGVMQNPRHLVRRRGQEARLRCSPMKGHSHVYWYRQLPEEGLKFMVYLQKENIIDESGMPKERFSAEFPKEGPSILRIQQVVRGDSAAYFCASSPPSSYEQYFGPGTRLTVT.